This passage covers 29 T cell receptor beta chains from one sample sequenced in a study of blood T cell repertoires in COVID-19. Sequencing used immunoSEQ multiplex PCR; TCRdb keeps in-frame clones, though not all of them. The profile shows more than 200,000 clones, about 88% of them singletons. Specimen: peripheral blood. The receptors here all came from a man younger than 40 with active or convalescent COVID-19.

The chain combines TRBV27 with TRBJ2-3; TRBD2 matches 10 bases. The germline V gene encodes CDR1 MNHEY and CDR2 SMNVEV (reference sequence). This CDR3 region has 15 residues. After removal of 5 bases from V and 4 bases from J, the junction contained 6 bases not matched to a gene. CDR3 DNA: TGTGCCAGCAGTCTAGCGGGGGCGTTTGCAGATACGCAGTATTTT. Translation: CASSLAGAFADTQYF.

This sequence joins TRBV7-6 and TRBJ1-3, with a possible D match to TRBD1 (5 bases). The CDR3 is 14 residues long. With 1 base removed from V and 4 bases from J, the gap between germline ends came to 8 bases. Germline V gene lookup returns CDR1 SGHVS and CDR2 FNYEAQ. In DNA form, the CDR3 reads TGTGCCAGCAGCTTAGTGCAGGGAGGAAACACCATATATTTT. It translates to CASSLVQGGNTIYF.

This clone occurred many times. The chain recombines TRBV7-8 with TRBJ2-1; TRBD2 aligns across 12 bases. The CDR3 totals 17 residues. J gave up 5 bases and V 2 bases, and 7 bases lay outside the gene matches. Per the germline V gene, CDR1 is SGHVS and CDR2 is FQNEAQ. Here the CDR3 DNA reads TGTGCCAGCAGCTTAAAAGTGTGGACTAGCGGGGACAATGAGCAGTTCTTC. It is translated as CASSLKVWTSGDNEQFF.

This chain uses TRBV27 with TRBJ1-3, with D perhaps TRBD1 (5 bases). V lost 5 bases, J lost 2 bases, and 13 bases lay in between. Looked up from germline, CDR1 is MNHEY and CDR2 is SMNVEV (reference sequence). The CDR3 runs 15 residues. The chain's CDR3 is CASSPRRDAGNTIYF. The CDR3 nucleotides read TGTGCCAGCAGTCCCCGGCGGGACGCTGGAAACACCATATATTTT.

This chain uses TRBV4-1 with TRBJ1-5, with D perhaps matching TRBD1 (5 bases). CDR1 is MGHRA, CDR2 YSYEKL, per germline. The CDR3 sequence is 13 residues long. Trimming stripped 3 bases from V and 4 bases from J, with 7 bases between. CDR3 in DNA: TGCGCCAGCAGCCAGACAGCTAATCAGCCCCAGCATTTT. This codes for CASSQTANQPQHF.

The chain combines TRBV7-3 with TRBJ2-7, with 9 bases matching TRBD2. Losses at the gene ends were 5 bases for V and 4 bases for J; bases not matched to a gene: 9. The germline V gene has CDR1 SGHTA and CDR2 FQGTGA. The CDR3 extends over 15 amino acids. The CDR3 is CASSRGGGPEYEQYF. DNA of the CDR3: TGTGCCAGCAGCCGCGGGGGGGGCCCCGAGTACGAGCAGTACTTC.

This sequence joins TRBV4-3 and TRBJ1-1; D is uncertain. Germline V gene sequence: CDR1 LGHNA, CDR2 YSLEER. CDR3 size: 17 residues. V lost 0 bases and J lost 1, with 15 bases in between. CDR3 coding DNA: TGCGCCAGCAGCCAAGAATCGGGGAGTCTCGAGAACACTGAAGCTTTCTTT. Protein product: CASSQESGSLENTEAFF.

CDR3 nucleotide sequence: TGTGCCAGCAGCGGAACACTGACAGGGGTCCGTATGGAGACCCAGTACTTC. Translation gives CASSGTLTGVRMETQYF. The chain joins TRBV5-6 to TRBJ2-5; TRBD1 matches 8 bases. CDR1 is SGHDT, CDR2 YYEEEE, per germline. With V trimmed by 4 bases and J by 5 bases, 16 bases remained unmatched. There are 17 residues in the CDR3. The whole variable domain, remainder taken from reference TRBV5-6 and TRBJ2-5, is DAGVTQSPTHLIKTRGQQVTLRCSPKSGHDTVSWYQQALGQGPQFIFQYYEEEERQRGNFPDRFSGHQFPNYSSELNVNALLLGDSALYLCASSGTLTGVRMETQYFGPGTRLLVL.

This chain connects TRBV9 to TRBJ2-7, with TRBD2 as a possible D gene (5 bases). With 4 bases removed from V and 7 bases from J, the gap between germline ends came to 9 bases. The CDR3 length is 11 residues. Germline loops: CDR1 SGDLS, CDR2 YYNGEE. This CDR3 is CASSLRGEQYF. CDR3 bases: TGTGCCAGCAGCCTCCGAGGGGAGCAGTACTTC.

This clone was counted many times. J is TRBJ1-6 and V is TRBV9; D may be TRBD1 (6 bases). With 1 base removed from V and 9 bases from J, the gap between germline ends came to 20 bases. This CDR3 is built from 17 residues. From germline, CDR1 is SGDLS and CDR2 YYNGEE. This CDR3 is CASSVLERETGSSPLHF. For the CDR3, the DNA is TGTGCCAGCAGCGTATTGGAGAGGGAGACAGGCTCTTCACCCCTCCACTTT.

V usage is TRBV5-6 and J usage is TRBJ2-5, with D possibly TRBD2 on 7 matching bases. Trimming cost V 5 bases and J 5 bases, with 16 bases left between them. Germline loops: CDR1 SGHDT, CDR2 YYEEEE. The CDR3 length is 14 residues. This CDR3 reads CASRTQRGGETQYF. The CDR3 region has the DNA TGTGCCAGCAGGACCCAACGCGGGGGCGAGACCCAGTACTTC.

The chain carries TRBV5-4 and TRBJ1-3, with D possibly matching TRBD1 (5 bases). Germline CDR1 reads SGHNT; CDR2 reads YYREEE (reference sequence). Trimming shortened V by 0 bases and J by 7 bases, and 17 bases separated the two germline ends. The CDR3 is 16 amino acids. The CDR3 is CASSLGGGLMANTIYF. The CDR3 coding sequence is TGTGCCAGCAGCTTGGGGGGGGGTCTCATGGCGAACACCATATATTTT.

The chain uses TRBV5-4 and TRBJ2-1; D is perhaps TRBD2 (5 bases). This CDR3 comprises 14 residues. CDR1 is SGHNT, CDR2 YYREEE, per germline (reference sequence). V lost 0 bases and J 5 bases, leaving 9 bases between the germline ends. As DNA, the CDR3 is TGTGCCAGCAGCTTGGGACTATCGAACAATGAGCAGTTCTTC. Its translation is CASSLGLSNNEQFF.

J is TRBJ2-1 and V is TRBV27; the match to TRBD2 covers 11 bases. CDR3 size: 15 residues. Unmatched junction bases numbered 7, after V lost 6 bases and J lost 6 bases. The V gene's germline CDR1 is MNHEY and CDR2 SMNVEV (reference sequence). This CDR3 is CASRPGLAGPNEQFF. CDR3 DNA: TGTGCCAGCAGACCAGGACTAGCGGGTCCCAATGAGCAGTTCTTC.

V is TRBV27 and J is TRBJ1-2, with a tentative D call TRBD1 (6 bases). CDR3 length: 13 residues. V lost 5 bases and J 8 bases, leaving 15 bases between the germline ends. Germline V gene lookup returns CDR1 MNHEY and CDR2 SMNVEV (reference sequence). DNA for the CDR3: TGTGCCAGCAGTCGAGAGGGGGTGTCGGGCTACACCTTC. This codes for CASSREGVSGYTF.

This clone has just one count. The J gene is TRBJ2-3, the V gene TRBV3-1 (or the pseudogene TRBV3-2), with 11 positions matching TRBD2. Germline trimming cut 0 bases from V and 4 bases from J; bases unmatched to any gene: 6. The CDR3 sequence is 17 residues long. In germline, CDR1 is LGHDT, CDR2 YNNKEL (reference sequence). The CDR3 loop reads CASSQESLAGGPDTQYF. CDR3 coding DNA: TGTGCCAGCAGCCAAGAATCCCTAGCGGGGGGACCAGATACGCAGTATTTT.

The chain couples TRBV6-5 to TRBJ1-3; a possible D gene is TRBD1 (6 bases). Trimming took off 5 bases at V and 2 bases at J, with 13 bases between the two ends. The CDR3 spans 15 residues. CDR1 is MNHEY and CDR2 is SVGAGI in the germline V gene. The CDR3 loop is CASSTQGGTGNTIYF. CDR3 coding DNA: TGTGCCAGCAGTACACAGGGTGGTACTGGAAACACCATATATTTT.

This clone showed up just a few times. This chain connects TRBV11-2 to TRBJ1-5; the match to TRBD1 covers 8 bases. Germline V lookup: CDR1 SGHAT, CDR2 FQNNGV. This CDR3 has 15 amino acids. V lost 1 base, J lost 6 bases, and 5 bases stayed unmatched. Here the CDR3 DNA reads TGTGCCAGCAGCTTAGCGGGAGACAGGGGTCAGCCCCAGCATTTT. This codes for CASSLAGDRGQPQHF.

This rearrangement joins TRBV30 to TRBJ1-1; 7 bases map to TRBD1. In germline, CDR1 is GTSNPN, CDR2 SVGIG (reference sequence). Trimming took 1 base from V and 4 from J; bases not matched to a gene: 18. CDR3 size: 18 residues. CDR3 residues: CAWSALGYRGAEFTEAFF. The CDR3 DNA is TGTGCCTGGAGTGCCTTAGGGTACAGGGGCGCGGAATTCACTGAAGCTTTCTTT.

The rearrangement uses TRBV6-6 and TRBJ2-7; D possibly corresponds to TRBD1 (6 bases). Deletions cut 9 bases from V and 0 bases from J, with 9 bases between. The CDR3 is made up of 12 amino acids. Germline V gives CDR1 MNHNY, CDR2 SVGAGI (reference sequence). CDR3 loop: CASATGSYEQYF. DNA of the CDR3: TGTGCCAGTGCGACAGGCTCCTACGAGCAGTACTTC.

The J gene is TRBJ2-2, the V gene TRBV7-9; D gene unclear. V was pared by 5 bases and J by 1 base, with 11 bases between. Germline values: CDR1 SEHNR, CDR2 FQNEAQ (reference sequence). This CDR3 comprises 15 residues. The CDR3 DNA reads TGTGCCAGCAGCCCGAACCCGGGGAACACCGGGGAGCTGTTTTTT. It encodes CASSPNPGNTGELFF.

The V call is TRBV18, the J call TRBJ2-7; 8 bases agree with TRBD1. This CDR3 contains 16 residues. V shed 4 bases and J 0 bases; nucleotides not matched to a gene: 8. CDR1 is KGHSH and CDR2 is LQKENI in the germline V gene. The CDR3 sequence: CASSQQRTGSSYEQYF. The CDR3 coding sequence is TGTGCCAGCTCACAACAACGGACAGGGAGCTCCTACGAGCAGTACTTC.

This clone appeared a few times. In nucleotides, the CDR3 is TGTGCCAGCAGCGCCTTGGGCCCTAGCACAGATACGCAGTATTTT. Its translation is CASSALGPSTDTQYF. V usage is TRBV11-2 and J usage is TRBJ2-3; D gene ambiguous. CDR3 length: 15 amino acids. V lost 5 bases and J 0 bases, leaving 12 bases between the germline ends. Germline V lookup: CDR1 SGHAT, CDR2 FQNNGV.

The gene calls are TRBV7-2 and TRBJ1-6, with 10 bases aligning to TRBD1. Per germline, CDR1 SGHTA and CDR2 FQGNSA. The trim removed 5 bases at V and 9 bases at J, leaving 13 bases unmatched. The CDR3 loop spans 17 amino acids. The CDR3 DNA reads as TGTGCCAGCAGCATGGGACCGACAGGGGGCTTTGGTTCACCCCTCCACTTT. It specifies CASSMGPTGGFGSPLHF.

The V and J genes are TRBV2 and TRBJ2-3; D gene ambiguous. Germline V gives CDR1 SNHLY, CDR2 FYNNEI. V lost 8 bases and J lost 2, with 11 bases in between. The CDR3 totals 13 residues. In DNA, the CDR3 is TGTGCCAGCTTGTCCGGTCTCACAGATACGCAGTATTTT. This codes for CASLSGLTDTQYF.

This sequence joins TRBV10-1 and TRBJ2-2; weak D call: TRBD2 (7 bases). The V and J ends lost 8 bases and 6 bases respectively, with 22 bases between them. CDR3 length: 16 amino acids. In germline, CDR1 is WNHNN, CDR2 SYGVQD (reference sequence). Here the CDR3 reads CASSPYGGGQPGELFF. CDR3 in DNA: TGCGCCAGCTCACCCTATGGGGGGGGGCAACCCGGGGAGCTGTTTTTT.

This clone showed up just once. V is TRBV6-5 and J is TRBJ2-1; TRBD1 aligns across 7 bases. The CDR3 totals 15 residues. CDR1 is MNHEY, CDR2 SVGAGI, per germline. V gave up 6 bases and J gave up 8 bases; unmatched junction bases: 13. The CDR3: CASRGNDRVYDEQFF. The CDR3, as DNA: TGTGCCAGCAGGGGGAACGACAGGGTGTACGATGAGCAGTTCTTC.

This clone occurred once. The chain has TRBV6-5 and TRBJ1-2; TRBD1 aligns across 7 bases. This CDR3 comprises 15 residues. Germline V gene lookup returns CDR1 MNHEY and CDR2 SVGAGI. J was trimmed by 6 bases and V by 3 bases; bases with no gene match: 10. The CDR3 nucleotides read TGTGCCAGCAGTTATGCGGGACAGCAGAGCGATGGCTACACCTTC. Its protein product is CASSYAGQQSDGYTF.

This chain uses TRBV18 with TRBJ1-6; D possibly corresponds to TRBD1 (5 bases). Deletions cut 6 bases from V and 5 bases from J, with 11 bases between. The CDR3 is made up of 14 amino acids. The germline gives CDR1 KGHSH, CDR2 LQKENI. This CDR3 reads CASSLDKDNSPLHF. The CDR3 coding sequence is TGTGCCAGCTCTTTGGACAAAGATAATTCACCCCTCCACTTT. Complete variable domain (other parts from reference TRBV18 and TRBJ1-6): NAGVMQNPRHLVRRRGQEARLRCSPMKGHSHVYWYRQLPEEGLKFMVYLQKENIIDESGMPKERFSAEFPKEGPSILRIQQVVRGDSAAYFCASSLDKDNSPLHFGNGTRLTVT.